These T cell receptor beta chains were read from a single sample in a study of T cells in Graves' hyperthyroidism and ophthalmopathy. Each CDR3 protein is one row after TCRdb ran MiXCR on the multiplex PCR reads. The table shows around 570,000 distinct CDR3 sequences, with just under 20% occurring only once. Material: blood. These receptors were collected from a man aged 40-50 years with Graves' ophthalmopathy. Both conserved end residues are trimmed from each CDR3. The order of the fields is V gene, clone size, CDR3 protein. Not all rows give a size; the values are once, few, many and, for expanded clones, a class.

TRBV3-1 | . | ASSQGMGGNRDRGKYGYT
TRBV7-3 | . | ASSGEGGAYNEQF
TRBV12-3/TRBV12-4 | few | ASSSRKGGGYT
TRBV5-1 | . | ASSLEGQGARGYT
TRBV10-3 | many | AISESILNYGYT
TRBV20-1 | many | SAPTSGRSLHEQF
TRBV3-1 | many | ASSQVAVSYNEQF
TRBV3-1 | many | ASSQGRSALNGYT
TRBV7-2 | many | ASSPHLAANRRLNEQF
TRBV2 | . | ASKGDSTDTQY
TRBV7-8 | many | ASIRGGSTDTQY
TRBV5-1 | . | ASSLTGGPYNSPLH
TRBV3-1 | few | ASSGDRGHAYNEQF
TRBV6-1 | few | ASRRGTRRDEQY
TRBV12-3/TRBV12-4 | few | ASSSTGIGNTIY
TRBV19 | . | ASFPGSESYGYT
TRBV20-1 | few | SARDRTSVYNEQF
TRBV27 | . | ASSWAERDKY
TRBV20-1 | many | SARGRSLETQY
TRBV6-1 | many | ASSPRPGQEIEQY
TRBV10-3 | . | AISESGHLYEQY
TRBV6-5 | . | ASSYAGQGPTEAF
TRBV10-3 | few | AISGAPGGGYEQY
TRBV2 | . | ASGEGANSPLH
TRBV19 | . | ASSILLAGAGEQY
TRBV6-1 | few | ASNRGGVGLAGGEQY
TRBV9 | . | ASSPDVYATEAF
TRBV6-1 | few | ASSELGGNNQPQH
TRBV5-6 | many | ASSLWLAGDTGELF
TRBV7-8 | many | ASSIFQETQY
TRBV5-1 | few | ASSLYVTGNSPLH
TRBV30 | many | AWRDRGNYGYT
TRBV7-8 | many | ASSSTRSGELF